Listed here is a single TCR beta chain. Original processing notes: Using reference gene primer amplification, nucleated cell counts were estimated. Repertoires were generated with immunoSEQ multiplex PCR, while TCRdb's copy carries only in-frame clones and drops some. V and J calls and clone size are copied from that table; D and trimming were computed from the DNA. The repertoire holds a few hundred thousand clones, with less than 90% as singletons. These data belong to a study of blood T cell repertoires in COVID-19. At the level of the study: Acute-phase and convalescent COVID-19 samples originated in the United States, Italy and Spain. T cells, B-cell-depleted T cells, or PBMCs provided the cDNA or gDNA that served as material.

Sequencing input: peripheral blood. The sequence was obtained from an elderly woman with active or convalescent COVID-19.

The CDR3 loop reads CASSIRTGSSSTDTQYF. The CDR3 DNA is TGTGCCAGTAGTATCCGGACAGGGTCCTCTAGCACAGATACGCAGTATTTT. V is TRBV19 and J is TRBJ2-3, with 8 bases lining up with TRBD1. V was clipped by 3 bases and J by 0 bases; unmatched bases: 8. Germline loops: CDR1 LNHDA, CDR2 SQIVND (reference sequence). The CDR3 length is 17 residues.